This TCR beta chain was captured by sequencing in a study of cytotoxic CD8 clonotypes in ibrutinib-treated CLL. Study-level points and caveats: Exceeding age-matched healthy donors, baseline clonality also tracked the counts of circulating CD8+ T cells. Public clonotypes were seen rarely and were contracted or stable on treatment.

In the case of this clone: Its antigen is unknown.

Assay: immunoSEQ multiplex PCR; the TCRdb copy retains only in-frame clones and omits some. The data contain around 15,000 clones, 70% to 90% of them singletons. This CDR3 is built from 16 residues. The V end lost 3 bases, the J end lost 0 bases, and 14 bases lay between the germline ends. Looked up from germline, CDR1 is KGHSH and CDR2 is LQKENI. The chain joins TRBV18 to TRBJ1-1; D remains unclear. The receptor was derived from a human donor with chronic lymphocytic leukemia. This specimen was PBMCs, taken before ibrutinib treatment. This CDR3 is CASSPAVAEMNTEAFF. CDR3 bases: TGTGCCAGCTCACCGGCGGTAGCAGAAATGAACACTGAAGCTTTCTTT.